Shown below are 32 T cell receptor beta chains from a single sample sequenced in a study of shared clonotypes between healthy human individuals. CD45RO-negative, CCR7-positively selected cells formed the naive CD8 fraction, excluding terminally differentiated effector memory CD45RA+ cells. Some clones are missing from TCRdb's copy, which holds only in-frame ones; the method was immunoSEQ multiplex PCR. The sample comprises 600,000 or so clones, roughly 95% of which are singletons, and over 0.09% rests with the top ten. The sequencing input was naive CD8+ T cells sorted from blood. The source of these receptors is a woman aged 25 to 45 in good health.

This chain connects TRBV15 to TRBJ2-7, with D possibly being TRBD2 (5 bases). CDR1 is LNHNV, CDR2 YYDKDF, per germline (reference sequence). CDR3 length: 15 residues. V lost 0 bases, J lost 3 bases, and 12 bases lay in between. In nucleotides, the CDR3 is TGTGCCACCAGCAGAGAGACGGGGTTCGTCTACGAGCAGTACTTC. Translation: CATSRETGFVYEQYF.

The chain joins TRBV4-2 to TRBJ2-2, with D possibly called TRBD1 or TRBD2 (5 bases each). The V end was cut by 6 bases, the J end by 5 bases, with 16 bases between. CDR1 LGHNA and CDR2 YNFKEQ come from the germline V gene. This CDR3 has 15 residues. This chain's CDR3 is CASSPQGEQTGELFF. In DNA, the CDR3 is TGTGCCAGCAGTCCCCAAGGGGAGCAGACCGGGGAGCTGTTTTTT.

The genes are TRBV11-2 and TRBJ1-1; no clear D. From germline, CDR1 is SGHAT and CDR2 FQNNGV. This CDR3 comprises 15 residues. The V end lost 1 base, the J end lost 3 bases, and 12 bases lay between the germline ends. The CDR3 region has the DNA TGTGCCAGCAGCTTAGCTGGGGAGGGCCACACTGAAGCTTTCTTT. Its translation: CASSLAGEGHTEAFF.

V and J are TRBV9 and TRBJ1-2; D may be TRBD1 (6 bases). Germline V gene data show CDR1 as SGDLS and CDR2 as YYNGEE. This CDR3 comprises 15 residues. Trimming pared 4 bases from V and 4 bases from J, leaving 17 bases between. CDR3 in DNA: TGTGCCAGCAGCCCCGGAGAGGGGGGGATCTATGGCTACACCTTC. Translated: CASSPGEGGIYGYTF.

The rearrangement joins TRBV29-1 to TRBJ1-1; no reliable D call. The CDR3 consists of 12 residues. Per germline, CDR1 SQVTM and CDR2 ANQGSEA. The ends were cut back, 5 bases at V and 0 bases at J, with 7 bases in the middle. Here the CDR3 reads CSVYLMNTEAFF. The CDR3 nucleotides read TGCAGCGTTTATCTGATGAACACTGAAGCTTTCTTT. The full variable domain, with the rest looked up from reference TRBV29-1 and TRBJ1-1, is SAVISQKPSRDICQRGTSLTIQCQVDSQVTMMFWYRQQPGQSLTLIATANQGSEATYESGFVIDKFPISRPNLTFSTLTVSNMSPEDSSIYLCSVYLMNTEAFFGQGTRLTVV.

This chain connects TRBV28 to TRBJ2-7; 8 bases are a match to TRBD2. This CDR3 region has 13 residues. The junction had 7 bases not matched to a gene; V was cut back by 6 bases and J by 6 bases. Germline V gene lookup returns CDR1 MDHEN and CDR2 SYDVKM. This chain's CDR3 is CASRGPGGGEQYF. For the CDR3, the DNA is TGTGCCAGCAGAGGACCCGGGGGGGGCGAGCAGTACTTC. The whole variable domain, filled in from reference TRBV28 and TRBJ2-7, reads DVKVTQSSRYLVKRTGEKVFLECVQDMDHENMFWYRQDPGLGLRLIYFSYDVKMKEKGDIPEGYSVSREKKERFSLILESASTNQTSMYLCASRGPGGGEQYFGPGTRLTVT.

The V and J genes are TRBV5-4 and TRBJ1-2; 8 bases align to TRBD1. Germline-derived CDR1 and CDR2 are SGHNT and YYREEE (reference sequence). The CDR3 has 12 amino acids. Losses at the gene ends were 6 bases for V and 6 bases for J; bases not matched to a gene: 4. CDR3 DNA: TGTGCCAGCAACCAACAGGGGGATGGCTACACCTTC. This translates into CASNQQGDGYTF.

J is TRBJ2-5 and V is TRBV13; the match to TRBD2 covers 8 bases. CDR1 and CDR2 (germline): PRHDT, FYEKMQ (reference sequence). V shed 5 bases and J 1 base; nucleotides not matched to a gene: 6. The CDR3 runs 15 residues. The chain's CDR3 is CASSRTSTFQETQYF. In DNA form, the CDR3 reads TGTGCCAGCAGCCGGACTAGCACTTTCCAAGAGACCCAGTACTTC.

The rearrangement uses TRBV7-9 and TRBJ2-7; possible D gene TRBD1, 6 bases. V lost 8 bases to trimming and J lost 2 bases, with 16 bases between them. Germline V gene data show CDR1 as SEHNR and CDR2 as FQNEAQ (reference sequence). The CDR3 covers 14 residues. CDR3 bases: TGTGCCAGCCACCGTGGGGACAATGCCTACGAGCAGTACTTC. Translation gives CASHRGDNAYEQYF.

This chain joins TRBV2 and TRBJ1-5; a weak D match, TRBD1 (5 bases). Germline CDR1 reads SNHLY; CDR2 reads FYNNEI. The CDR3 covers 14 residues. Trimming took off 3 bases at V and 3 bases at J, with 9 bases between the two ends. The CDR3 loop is CASSEGQLNQPQHF. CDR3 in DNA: TGTGCCAGCAGTGAGGGGCAGCTCAATCAGCCCCAGCATTTT.

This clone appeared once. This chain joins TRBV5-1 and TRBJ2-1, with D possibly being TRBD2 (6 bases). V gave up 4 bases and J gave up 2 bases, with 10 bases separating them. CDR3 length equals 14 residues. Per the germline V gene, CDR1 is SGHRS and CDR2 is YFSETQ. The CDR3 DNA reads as TGCGCCAGCAGCGTTAGCGGCCCCTACAATGAGCAGTTCTTC. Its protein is CASSVSGPYNEQFF.

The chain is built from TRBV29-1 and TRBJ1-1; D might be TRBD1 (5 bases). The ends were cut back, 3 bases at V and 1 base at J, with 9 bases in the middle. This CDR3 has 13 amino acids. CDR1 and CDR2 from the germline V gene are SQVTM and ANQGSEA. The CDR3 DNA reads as TGCAGCGTTGAGGGGCTGGGGAACACTGAAGCTTTCTTT. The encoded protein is CSVEGLGNTEAFF. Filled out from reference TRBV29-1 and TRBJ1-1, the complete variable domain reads SAVISQKPSRDICQRGTSLTIQCQVDSQVTMMFWYRQQPGQSLTLIATANQGSEATYESGFVIDKFPISRPNLTFSTLTVSNMSPEDSSIYLCSVEGLGNTEAFFGQGTRLTVV.

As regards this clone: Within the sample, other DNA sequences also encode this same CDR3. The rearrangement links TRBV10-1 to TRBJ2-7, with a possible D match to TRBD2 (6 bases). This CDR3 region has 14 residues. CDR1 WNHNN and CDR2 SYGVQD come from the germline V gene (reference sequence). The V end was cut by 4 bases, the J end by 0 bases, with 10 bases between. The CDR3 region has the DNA TGCGCCAGCAGTGCGGCCGGGAGCTCCTACGAGCAGTACTTC. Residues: CASSAAGSSYEQYF.

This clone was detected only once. As DNA, the CDR3 is TGCAGCGTTGTACCCCCTGAGAAGATCTACGAGCAGTACTTC. Its protein product is CSVVPPEKIYEQYF. V is TRBV29-1 and J is TRBJ2-7; D gene uncertain. The germline gives CDR1 SQVTM, CDR2 ANQGSEA. With 4 bases removed from V and 3 bases from J, the gap between germline ends came to 16 bases. This CDR3 is 14 amino acids long.

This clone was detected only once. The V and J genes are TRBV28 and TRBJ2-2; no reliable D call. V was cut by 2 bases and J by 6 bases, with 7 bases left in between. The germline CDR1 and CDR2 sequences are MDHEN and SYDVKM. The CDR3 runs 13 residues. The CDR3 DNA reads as TGTGCCAGCAGTTTAACGGCCGCCGGGGAGCTGTTTTTT. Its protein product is CASSLTAAGELFF.

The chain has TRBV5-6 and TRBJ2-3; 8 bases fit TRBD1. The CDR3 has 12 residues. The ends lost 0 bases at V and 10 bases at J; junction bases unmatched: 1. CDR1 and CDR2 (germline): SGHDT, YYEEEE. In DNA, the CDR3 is TGTGCCAGCAGCTTGGTCAGGGGGCCGCAGTATTTT. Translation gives CASSLVRGPQYF.

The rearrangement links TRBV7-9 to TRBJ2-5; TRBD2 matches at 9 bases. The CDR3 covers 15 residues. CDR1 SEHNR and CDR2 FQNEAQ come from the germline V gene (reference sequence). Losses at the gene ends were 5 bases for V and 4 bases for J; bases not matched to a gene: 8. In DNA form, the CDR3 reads TGTGCCAGCAGCCCAAGCCTTAGCGGGAGAGAGACCCAGTACTTC. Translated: CASSPSLSGRETQYF.

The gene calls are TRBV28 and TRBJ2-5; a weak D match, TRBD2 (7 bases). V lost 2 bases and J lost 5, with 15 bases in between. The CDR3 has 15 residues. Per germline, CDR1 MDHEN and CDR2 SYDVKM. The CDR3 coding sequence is TGTGCCAGCAGTTTAGGATGGGGGGGCGACGAGACCCAGTACTTC. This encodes CASSLGWGGDETQYF.

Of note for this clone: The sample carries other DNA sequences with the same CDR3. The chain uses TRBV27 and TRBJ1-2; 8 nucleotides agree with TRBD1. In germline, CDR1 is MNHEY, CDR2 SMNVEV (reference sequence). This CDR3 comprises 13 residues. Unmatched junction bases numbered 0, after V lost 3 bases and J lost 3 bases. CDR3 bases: TGTGCCAGCAGTTTGACAGGGGACTATGGCTACACCTTC. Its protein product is CASSLTGDYGYTF.

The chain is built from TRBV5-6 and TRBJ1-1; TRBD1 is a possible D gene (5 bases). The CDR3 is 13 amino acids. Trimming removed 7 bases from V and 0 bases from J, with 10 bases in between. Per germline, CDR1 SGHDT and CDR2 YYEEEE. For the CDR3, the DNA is TGTGCCAGCGTGGGGGAGATGAACACTGAAGCTTTCTTT. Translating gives CASVGEMNTEAFF.

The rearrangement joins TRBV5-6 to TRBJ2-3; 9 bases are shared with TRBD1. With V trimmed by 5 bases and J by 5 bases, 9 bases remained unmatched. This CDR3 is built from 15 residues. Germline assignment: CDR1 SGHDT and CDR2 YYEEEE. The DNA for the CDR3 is TGTGCCAGCAGACCTGGACAGGGGAGTCGAGATACGCAGTATTTT. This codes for CASRPGQGSRDTQYF.

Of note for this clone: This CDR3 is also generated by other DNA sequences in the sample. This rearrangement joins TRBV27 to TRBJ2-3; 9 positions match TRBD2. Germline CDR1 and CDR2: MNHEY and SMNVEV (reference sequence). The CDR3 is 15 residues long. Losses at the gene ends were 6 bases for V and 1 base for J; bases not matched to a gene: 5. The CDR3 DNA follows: TGTGCCAGCAGCCTGACTAGCGGTGGCACAGATACGCAGTATTTT. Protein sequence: CASSLTSGGTDTQYF.

This CDR3 is CASTRGQANTDTQYF. CDR3 bases: TGTGCCAGCACGCGCGGGCAGGCCAACACAGATACGCAGTATTTT. The rearrangement links TRBV28 to TRBJ2-3; a possible D gene is TRBD2 (5 bases). CDR1 MDHEN and CDR2 SYDVKM come from the germline V gene. The V gene lost 7 bases and the J gene lost 2 bases, with 16 bases spanning the gap. CDR3 length: 15 residues. Supplemented by reference TRBV28 and TRBJ2-3, the full variable domain reads DVKVTQSSRYLVKRTGEKVFLECVQDMDHENMFWYRQDPGLGLRLIYFSYDVKMKEKGDIPEGYSVSREKKERFSLILESASTNQTSMYLCASTRGQANTDTQYFGPGTRLTVL.

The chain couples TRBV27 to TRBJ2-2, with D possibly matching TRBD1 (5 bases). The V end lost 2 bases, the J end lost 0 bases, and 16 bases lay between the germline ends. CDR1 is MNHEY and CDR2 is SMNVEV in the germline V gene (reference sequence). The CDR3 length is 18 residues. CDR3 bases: TGTGCCAGCAGTTTAAATTCCAGGGCACCTTCGAACACCGGGGAGCTGTTTTTT. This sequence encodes CASSLNSRAPSNTGELFF.

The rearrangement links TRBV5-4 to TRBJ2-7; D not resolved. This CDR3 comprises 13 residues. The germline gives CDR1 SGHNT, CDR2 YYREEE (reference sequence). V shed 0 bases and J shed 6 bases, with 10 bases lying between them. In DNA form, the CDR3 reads TGTGCCAGCAGCTTGGCTGATGGGGTCGAGCAGTACTTC. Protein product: CASSLADGVEQYF.

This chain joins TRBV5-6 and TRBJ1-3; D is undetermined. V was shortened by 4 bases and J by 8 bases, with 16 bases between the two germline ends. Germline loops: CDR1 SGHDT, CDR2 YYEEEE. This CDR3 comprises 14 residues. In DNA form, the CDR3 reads TGTGCCAGCAGCCCGGGCCCGAAGTGGGACACCATATATTTT. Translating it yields CASSPGPKWDTIYF. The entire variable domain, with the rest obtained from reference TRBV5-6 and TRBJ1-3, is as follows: DAGVTQSPTHLIKTRGQQVTLRCSPKSGHDTVSWYQQALGQGPQFIFQYYEEEERQRGNFPDRFSGHQFPNYSSELNVNALLLGDSALYLCASSPGPKWDTIYFGEGSWLTVV.

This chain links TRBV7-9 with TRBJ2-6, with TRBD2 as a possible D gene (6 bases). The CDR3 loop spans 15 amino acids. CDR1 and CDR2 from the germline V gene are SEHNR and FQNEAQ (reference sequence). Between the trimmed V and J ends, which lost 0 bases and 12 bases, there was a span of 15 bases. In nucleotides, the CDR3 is TGTGCCAGCAGCTTAGCGCAAGGAGGGCCGGGCGTCCTGACTTTC. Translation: CASSLAQGGPGVLTF.

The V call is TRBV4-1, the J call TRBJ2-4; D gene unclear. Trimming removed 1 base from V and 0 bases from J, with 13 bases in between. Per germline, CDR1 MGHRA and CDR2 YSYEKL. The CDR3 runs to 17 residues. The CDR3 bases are TGCGCCAGCAGCCAAGTTCTCGGACGTGCAGCCAAAAACATTCAGTACTTC. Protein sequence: CASSQVLGRAAKNIQYF.

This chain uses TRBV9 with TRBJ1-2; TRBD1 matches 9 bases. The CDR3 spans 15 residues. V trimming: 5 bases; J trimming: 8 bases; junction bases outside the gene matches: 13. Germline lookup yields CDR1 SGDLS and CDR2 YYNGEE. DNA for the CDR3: TGTGCCAGCAGACCGGACAGGGGTCCCGAAGGCGGCTACACCTTC. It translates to CASRPDRGPEGGYTF.

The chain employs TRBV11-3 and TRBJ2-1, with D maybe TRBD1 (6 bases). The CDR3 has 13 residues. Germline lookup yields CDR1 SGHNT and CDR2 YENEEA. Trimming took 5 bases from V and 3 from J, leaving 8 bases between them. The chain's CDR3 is CASSPDSYNEQFF. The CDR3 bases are TGTGCCAGCAGCCCGGACAGCTACAATGAGCAGTTCTTC.

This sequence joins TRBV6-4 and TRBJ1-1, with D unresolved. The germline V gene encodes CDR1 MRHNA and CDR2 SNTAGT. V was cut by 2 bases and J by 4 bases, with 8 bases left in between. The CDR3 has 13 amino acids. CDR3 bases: TGTGCCAGCAGTGACGGAATTGCCACTGAAGCTTTCTTT. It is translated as CASSDGIATEAFF.

This CDR3 is CASSRTVYEQYF. The DNA of the CDR3 is TGTGCCAGCAGCCGGACAGTTTACGAGCAGTACTTC. V is TRBV16 and J is TRBJ2-7, with D perhaps TRBD1 (6 bases). The germline V gene encodes CDR1 KGHSY and CDR2 FQNENV. Trimming shortened V by 4 bases and J by 4 bases, and 8 bases separated the two germline ends. This CDR3 spans 12 amino acids.